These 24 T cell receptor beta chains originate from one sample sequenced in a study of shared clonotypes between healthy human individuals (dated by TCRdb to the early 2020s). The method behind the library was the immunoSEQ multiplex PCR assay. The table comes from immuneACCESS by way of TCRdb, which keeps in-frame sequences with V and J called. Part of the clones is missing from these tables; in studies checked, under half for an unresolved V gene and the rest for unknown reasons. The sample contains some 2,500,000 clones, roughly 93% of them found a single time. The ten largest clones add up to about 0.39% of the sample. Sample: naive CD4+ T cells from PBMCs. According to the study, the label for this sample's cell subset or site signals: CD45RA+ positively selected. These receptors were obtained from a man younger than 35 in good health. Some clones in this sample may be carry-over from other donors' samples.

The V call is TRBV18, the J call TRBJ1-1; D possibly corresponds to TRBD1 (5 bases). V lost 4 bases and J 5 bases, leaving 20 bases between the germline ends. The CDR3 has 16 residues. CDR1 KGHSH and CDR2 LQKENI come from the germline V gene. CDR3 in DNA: TGTGCCAGCTCACTCCAAAGGGACCTTTGGGGGACTGAAGCTTTCTTT. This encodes CASSLQRDLWGTEAFF.

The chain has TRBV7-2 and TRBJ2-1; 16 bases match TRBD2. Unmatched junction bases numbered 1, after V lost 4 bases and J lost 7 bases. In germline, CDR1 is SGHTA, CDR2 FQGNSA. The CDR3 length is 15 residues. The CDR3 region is CASSSGLAGGNEQFF. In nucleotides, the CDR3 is TGTGCCAGCAGCTCGGGACTAGCGGGAGGGAATGAGCAGTTCTTC.

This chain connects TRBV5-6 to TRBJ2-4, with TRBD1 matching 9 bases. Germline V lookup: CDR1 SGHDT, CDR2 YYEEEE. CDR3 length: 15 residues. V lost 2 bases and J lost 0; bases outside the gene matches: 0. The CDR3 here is CASSLQGAAKNIQYF. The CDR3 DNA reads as TGTGCCAGCAGCTTACAGGGGGCAGCCAAAAACATTCAGTACTTC.

The CDR3 sequence is CASRGLTVNTEAFF. The CDR3 DNA follows: TGTGCCAGCAGGGGACTGACAGTGAACACTGAAGCTTTCTTT. The V gene is TRBV2, the J gene TRBJ1-1, with D maybe TRBD1 (5 bases). Trimming left V 6 bases short and J 0 bases short, with 11 bases between. CDR3 length equals 14 residues. CDR1 is SNHLY, CDR2 FYNNEI, per germline.

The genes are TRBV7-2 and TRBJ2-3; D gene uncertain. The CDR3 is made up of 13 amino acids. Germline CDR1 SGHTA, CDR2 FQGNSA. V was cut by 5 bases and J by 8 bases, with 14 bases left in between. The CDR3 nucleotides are TGTGCCAGCAGCGTGGGCTGGAGAGGTACGCAGTATTTT. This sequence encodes CASSVGWRGTQYF.

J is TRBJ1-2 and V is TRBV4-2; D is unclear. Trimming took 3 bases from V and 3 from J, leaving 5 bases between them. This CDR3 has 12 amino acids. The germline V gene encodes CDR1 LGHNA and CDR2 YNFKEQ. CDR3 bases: TGTGCCAGCAGCCAGTCAGACTATGGCTACACCTTC. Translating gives CASSQSDYGYTF.

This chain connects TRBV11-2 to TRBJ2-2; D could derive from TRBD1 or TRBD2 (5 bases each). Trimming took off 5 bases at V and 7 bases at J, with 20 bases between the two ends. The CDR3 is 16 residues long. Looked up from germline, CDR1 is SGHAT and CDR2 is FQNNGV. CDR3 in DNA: TGTGCCAGCAGCCCTCGGGGTGGGGGTACATACGGGGAGCTGTTTTTT. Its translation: CASSPRGGGTYGELFF.

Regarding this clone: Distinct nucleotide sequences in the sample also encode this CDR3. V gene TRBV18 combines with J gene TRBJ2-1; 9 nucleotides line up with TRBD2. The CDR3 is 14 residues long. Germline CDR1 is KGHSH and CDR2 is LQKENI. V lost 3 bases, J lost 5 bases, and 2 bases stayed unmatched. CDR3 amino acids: CASSPTSGNNEQFF. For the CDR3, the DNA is TGTGCCAGCTCACCGACTAGCGGCAACAATGAGCAGTTCTTC.

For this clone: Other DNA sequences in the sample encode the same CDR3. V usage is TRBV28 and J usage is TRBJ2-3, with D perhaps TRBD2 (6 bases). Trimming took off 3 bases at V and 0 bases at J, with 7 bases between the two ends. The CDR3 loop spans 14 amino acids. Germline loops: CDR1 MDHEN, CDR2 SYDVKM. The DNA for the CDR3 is TGTGCCAGCAGTTTGGCGGGAAGCACAGATACGCAGTATTTT. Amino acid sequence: CASSLAGSTDTQYF.

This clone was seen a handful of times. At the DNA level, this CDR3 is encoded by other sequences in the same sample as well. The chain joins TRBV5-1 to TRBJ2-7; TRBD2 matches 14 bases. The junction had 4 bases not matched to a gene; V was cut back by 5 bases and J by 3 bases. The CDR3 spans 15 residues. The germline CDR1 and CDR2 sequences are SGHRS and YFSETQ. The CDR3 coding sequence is TGCGCCAGCAGACCAGGACTAGCGGGAGGCTACGAGCAGTACTTC. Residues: CASRPGLAGGYEQYF.

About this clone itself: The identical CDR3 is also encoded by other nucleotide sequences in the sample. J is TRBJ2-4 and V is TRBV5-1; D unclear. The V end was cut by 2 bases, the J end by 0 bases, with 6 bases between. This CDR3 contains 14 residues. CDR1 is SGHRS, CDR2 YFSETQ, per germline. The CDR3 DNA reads TGCGCCAGCAGCTTCGGCTTAGCCAAAAACATTCAGTACTTC. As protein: CASSFGLAKNIQYF.

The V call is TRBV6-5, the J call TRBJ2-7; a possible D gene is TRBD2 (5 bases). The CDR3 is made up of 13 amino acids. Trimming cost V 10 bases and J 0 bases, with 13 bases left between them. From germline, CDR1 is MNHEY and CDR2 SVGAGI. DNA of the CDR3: TGTGCCACTAGGTTGAGCGGCTCCTACGAGCAGTACTTC. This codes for CATRLSGSYEQYF.

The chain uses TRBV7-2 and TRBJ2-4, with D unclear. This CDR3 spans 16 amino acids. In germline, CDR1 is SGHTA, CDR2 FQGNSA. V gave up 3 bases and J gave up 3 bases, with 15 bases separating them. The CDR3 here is CASSFPGQEVKNIQYF. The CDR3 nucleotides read TGTGCCAGCAGCTTCCCGGGTCAAGAGGTCAAAAACATTCAGTACTTC.

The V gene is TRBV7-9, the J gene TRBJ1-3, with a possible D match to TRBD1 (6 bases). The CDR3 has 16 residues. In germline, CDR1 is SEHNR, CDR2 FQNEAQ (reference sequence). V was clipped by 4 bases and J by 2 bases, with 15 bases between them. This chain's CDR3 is CASSSTGTTAGNTIYF. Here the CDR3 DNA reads TGTGCCAGCAGCTCCACAGGGACGACCGCTGGAAACACCATATATTTT.

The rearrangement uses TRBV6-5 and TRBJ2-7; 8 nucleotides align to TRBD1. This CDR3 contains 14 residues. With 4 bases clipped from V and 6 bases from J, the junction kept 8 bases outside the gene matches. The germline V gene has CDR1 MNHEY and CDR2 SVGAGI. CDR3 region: CASSLPGQVGEQYF. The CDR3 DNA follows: TGTGCCAGCAGTTTACCGGGACAGGTGGGCGAGCAGTACTTC.

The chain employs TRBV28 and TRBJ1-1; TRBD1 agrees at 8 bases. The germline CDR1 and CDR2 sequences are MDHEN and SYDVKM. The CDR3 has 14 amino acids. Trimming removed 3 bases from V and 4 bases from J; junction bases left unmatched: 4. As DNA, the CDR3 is TGTGCCAGCAGTTTTGTTACAGGGGGCACTGAAGCTTTCTTT. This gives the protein CASSFVTGGTEAFF.

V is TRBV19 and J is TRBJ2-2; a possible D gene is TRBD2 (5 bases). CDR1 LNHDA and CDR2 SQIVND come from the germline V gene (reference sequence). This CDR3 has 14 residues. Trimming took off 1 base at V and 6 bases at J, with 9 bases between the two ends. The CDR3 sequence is CASSIVEDSGELFF. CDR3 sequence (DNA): TGTGCCAGTAGTATAGTTGAGGACTCCGGGGAGCTGTTTTTT.

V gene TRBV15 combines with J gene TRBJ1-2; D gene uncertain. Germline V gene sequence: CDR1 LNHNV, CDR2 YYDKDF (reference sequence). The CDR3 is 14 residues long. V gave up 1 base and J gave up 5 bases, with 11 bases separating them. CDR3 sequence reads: CATSRGADQYGYTF. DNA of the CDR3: TGTGCCACCAGCAGAGGGGCAGATCAGTATGGCTACACCTTC.

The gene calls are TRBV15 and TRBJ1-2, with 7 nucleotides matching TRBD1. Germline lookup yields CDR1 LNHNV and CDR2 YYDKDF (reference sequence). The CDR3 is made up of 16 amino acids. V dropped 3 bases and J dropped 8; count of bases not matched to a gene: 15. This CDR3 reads CATSRGTVWEGEGYTF. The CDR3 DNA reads TGTGCCACCAGCAGGGGGACAGTTTGGGAGGGCGAGGGCTACACCTTC.

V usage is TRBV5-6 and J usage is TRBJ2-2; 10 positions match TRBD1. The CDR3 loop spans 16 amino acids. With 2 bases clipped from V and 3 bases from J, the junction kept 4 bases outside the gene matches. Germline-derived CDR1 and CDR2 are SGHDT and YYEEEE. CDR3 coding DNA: TGTGCCAGCAGCTTTGTGGGACAGGGGTACACCGGGGAGCTGTTTTTT. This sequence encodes CASSFVGQGYTGELFF.

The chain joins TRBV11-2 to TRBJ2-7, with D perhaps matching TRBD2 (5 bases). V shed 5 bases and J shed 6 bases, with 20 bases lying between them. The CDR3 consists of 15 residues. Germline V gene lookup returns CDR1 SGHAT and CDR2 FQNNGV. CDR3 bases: TGTGCCAGCAGCCCACTCGACGGGATAGTACGCGAGCAGTACTTC. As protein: CASSPLDGIVREQYF.

CDR3 sequence: CASSPNLGGAVEQYF. In nucleotides, the CDR3 is TGTGCCAGCTCACCCAATTTAGGCGGTGCCGTCGAGCAGTACTTC. The rearrangement links TRBV18 to TRBJ2-7; no reliable D call. Trimming removed 3 bases at V and 6 bases at J, with 18 bases between. This CDR3 is built from 15 residues. Germline V lookup: CDR1 KGHSH, CDR2 LQKENI.

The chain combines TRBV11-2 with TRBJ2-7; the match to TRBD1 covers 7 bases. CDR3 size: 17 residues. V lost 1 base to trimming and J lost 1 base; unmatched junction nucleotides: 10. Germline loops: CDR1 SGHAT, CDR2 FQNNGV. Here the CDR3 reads CASSLGMIRDSSYEQYF. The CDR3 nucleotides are TGTGCCAGCAGCTTAGGGATGATCCGGGACAGTTCCTACGAGCAGTACTTC.

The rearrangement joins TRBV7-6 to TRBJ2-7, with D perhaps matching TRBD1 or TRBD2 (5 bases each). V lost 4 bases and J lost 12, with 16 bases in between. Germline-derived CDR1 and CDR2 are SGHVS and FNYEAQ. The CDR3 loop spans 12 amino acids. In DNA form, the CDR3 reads TGTGCCAGCAGCTCAACGGGACCGATTTTGTACTTC. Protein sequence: CASSSTGPILYF.